A single sample gave rise to the 30 T cell receptor beta chains below, sequenced in a study of T cells in Graves' hyperthyroidism and ophthalmopathy. Amplification targeted TCR beta CDR3 regions from RNA transcripts. In the first-round RT-PCR of the TCR CDR3, the HTBI primer set was used. TCRdb re-called the multiplex PCR reads through MiXCR, storing one row per CDR3 protein. Among hundreds of thousands of distinct CDR3 sequences listed, roughly 20% were seen once. Sequenced: blood. The receptors were sampled from a man aged 30 to 39 with Graves' ophthalmopathy.

This clonotype came up many times. J is TRBJ1-5 and V is TRBV6-1; D not certain. This CDR3 region has 17 residues. The germline V gene has CDR1 MNHNS and CDR2 SASEGT. Between the trimmed V and J ends, which lost 5 bases and 3 bases, there was a span of 20 bases. The CDR3 nucleotides read TGTGCCAGCAGTTCCGTTCAGCCCGGAGTCGACAATCAGCCCCAGCATTTT. It is translated as CASSSVQPGVDNQPQHF.

The sample holds a few counts of this clonotype. This chain joins TRBV5-1 and TRBJ1-1, with D uncertain. This CDR3 is built from 15 residues. Trimming removed 4 bases at V and 0 bases at J, with 13 bases between. Germline CDR1 SGHRS, CDR2 YFSETQ. The CDR3 DNA sequence: TGCGCCAGCAGCCCTTCCGGGAGGATGAACACTGAAGCTTTCTTT. Encoded protein: CASSPSGRMNTEAFF.

The rearrangement uses TRBV28 and TRBJ2-1, with 8 bases lining up with TRBD2. Germline CDR1 and CDR2: MDHEN and SYDVKM. The CDR3 spans 14 residues. The junction had 8 bases not matched to a gene; V was cut back by 4 bases and J by 9 bases. The CDR3: CASSSGGQGGEQFF. The CDR3, as DNA: TGTGCCAGCAGTTCGGGGGGGCAAGGTGGTGAGCAGTTCTTC.

J is TRBJ2-1 and V is TRBV6-5; 14 bases agree with TRBD2. The V gene end was trimmed by 1 base and the J gene end by 6 bases; junction bases not matched to a gene: 8. This CDR3 spans 18 amino acids. Germline-derived CDR1 and CDR2 are MNHEY and SVGAGI. The CDR3 sequence: CASSYFGTSGRGVNEQFF. CDR3 coding DNA: TGTGCCAGCAGTTACTTTGGGACTAGCGGGAGAGGGGTCAATGAGCAGTTCTTC.

The chain couples TRBV6-1 to TRBJ2-7; 8 bases are a match to TRBD1. The CDR3 consists of 17 residues. Germline assignment: CDR1 MNHNS and CDR2 SASEGT. Trimming took 6 bases from V and 2 from J; bases not matched to a gene: 15. The CDR3 sequence is CASSLLGGTGVTYEQYF. The DNA of the CDR3 is TGTGCCAGCAGCCTACTTGGGGGGACAGGAGTAACCTACGAGCAGTACTTC.

A few counts support this clonotype. V and J are TRBV30 and TRBJ2-7, with TRBD2 identical over 7 bases. This CDR3 comprises 13 residues. In germline, CDR1 is GTSNPN, CDR2 SVGIG (reference sequence). V lost 3 bases, J lost 7 bases, and 9 bases stayed unmatched. CDR3 sequence: CAWSSLLSGEQYF. The CDR3 region has the DNA TGTGCCTGGAGCTCCTTGCTTAGCGGGGAGCAGTACTTC. The full variable domain, completed using reference TRBV30 and TRBJ2-7, is SQTIHQWPATLVQPVGSPLSLECTVEGTSNPNLYWYRQAAGRGLQLLFYSVGIGQISSEVPQNLSASRPQDRQFILSSKKLLLSDSGFYLCAWSSLLSGEQYFGPGTRLTVT.

In this sample, this clonotype turned up many times. The chain links TRBV27 to TRBJ2-7; D uncertain. V shed 2 bases and J shed 6 bases, with 2 bases lying between them. Germline V gene sequence: CDR1 MNHEY, CDR2 SMNVEV (reference sequence). This CDR3 is built from 10 residues. In DNA form, the CDR3 reads TGTGCCAGCAGTTTAAGCGAGCAGTACTTC. It yields the protein CASSLSEQYF.

This clonotype has more than one count but fewer than ten. The chain carries TRBV5-6 and TRBJ2-3; D call uncertain. V was pared by 1 base and J by 0 bases, with 12 bases between. CDR3 length: 16 residues. The V gene's germline CDR1 is SGHDT and CDR2 YYEEEE. The CDR3 loop reads CASSLSTGPSTDTQYF. The CDR3 nucleotides are TGTGCCAGCAGCTTGAGTACGGGCCCTAGCACAGATACGCAGTATTTT.

The rearrangement links TRBV12-3 or TRBV12-4 to TRBJ2-3; 11 bases map to TRBD1. Unmatched junction bases numbered 5, after V lost 7 bases and J lost 2 bases. The CDR3 spans 15 residues. In nucleotides, the CDR3 is TGTGCCAGCAATTTCGGACAGGGGGCCACAGATACGCAGTATTTT. This sequence encodes CASNFGQGATDTQYF.

This clonotype was recorded a few times. This chain connects TRBV7-9 to TRBJ2-1, with D possibly being TRBD2 (5 bases). Trimming pared 2 bases from V and 9 bases from J, leaving 14 bases between. The V gene's germline CDR1 is SEHNR and CDR2 FQNEAQ (reference sequence). The CDR3 contains 14 residues. The DNA of the CDR3 is TGTGCCAGCAGCTTAAAGTCCGGGGTAGGTGAGCAGTTCTTC. This gives the protein CASSLKSGVGEQFF.

This clonotype was detected many times. The J gene is TRBJ1-1, the V gene TRBV28, with 10 bases identical to TRBD1. Per the germline V gene, CDR1 is MDHEN and CDR2 is SYDVKM. V lost 5 bases to trimming and J lost 5 bases; unmatched junction nucleotides: 11. The CDR3 loop spans 16 amino acids. Here the CDR3 DNA reads TGTGCCAGCAGTCCGATCAGGGACAGGGGCTGGACTGAAGCTTTCTTT. Translated, it gives CASSPIRDRGWTEAFF.

This chain links TRBV28 with TRBJ1-1; D is perhaps TRBD1 (6 bases). This CDR3 comprises 14 residues. Trimming took 2 bases from V and 4 from J, leaving 11 bases between them. The germline gives CDR1 MDHEN, CDR2 SYDVKM. CDR3 loop: CASSLQGRGTEAFF. CDR3 nucleotide sequence: TGTGCCAGCAGTTTACAGGGGCGGGGCACTGAAGCTTTCTTT.

This clonotype has at least ten counts. In nucleotides, the CDR3 is TGTGCCAGCAGTTTCAGGTGGGGCCAGGACAATGAGCAGTTCTTC. This sequence encodes CASSFRWGQDNEQFF. This chain joins TRBV28 and TRBJ2-1, with D tentatively TRBD1 (5 bases). This CDR3 is 15 amino acids long. Trimming cost V 3 bases and J 5 bases, with 14 bases left between them. Germline V gives CDR1 MDHEN, CDR2 SYDVKM. Filled out from reference TRBV28 and TRBJ2-1, the complete variable domain reads DVKVTQSSRYLVKRTGEKVFLECVQDMDHENMFWYRQDPGLGLRLIYFSYDVKMKEKGDIPEGYSVSREKKERFSLILESASTNQTSMYLCASSFRWGQDNEQFFGPGTRLTVL.

Many counts were recorded for this clonotype. J is TRBJ2-1 and V is TRBV7-8; 9 nucleotides align to TRBD1. Germline CDR1 and CDR2: SGHVS and FQNEAQ. The CDR3 is made up of 16 amino acids. J lost 9 bases, V lost 4 bases, and 13 bases had no gene match. The DNA for the CDR3 is TGTGCCAGCAGCTCGCACCAAACAGGGGGCAGGGGTGAGCAGTTCTTC. It translates to CASSSHQTGGRGEQFF.

The chain joins TRBV7-3 to TRBJ1-1; 7 bases fit TRBD1. The J segment lost 3 bases and the V segment lost 11 bases, leaving 9 bases of the junction unmatched. CDR1 SGHTA and CDR2 FQGTGA come from the germline V gene. This CDR3 is 13 amino acids long. The CDR3 nucleotides read TGTGCCTCCTCGGGACAGCCTGACACTGAAGCTTTCTTT. Translated, it gives CASSGQPDTEAFF. Full variable domain (missing parts from reference TRBV7-3 and TRBJ1-1): GAGVSQTPSNKVTEKGKYVELRCDPISGHTALYWYRQSLGQGPEFLIYFQGTGAADDSGLPNDRFFAVRPEGSVSTLKIQRTERGDSAVYLCASSGQPDTEAFFGQGTRLTVV.

This clonotype has a handful of counts. The V call is TRBV6-6, the J call TRBJ2-2; weak D call: TRBD2 (5 bases). The CDR3 is made up of 15 amino acids. V lost 0 bases and J 5 bases, leaving 10 bases between the germline ends. Germline values: CDR1 MNHNY, CDR2 SVGAGI (reference sequence). The CDR3 loop is CASSYSRGGTGELFF. CDR3 sequence (DNA): TGTGCCAGCAGTTACTCGAGAGGCGGGACCGGGGAGCTGTTTTTT.

There are many counts of this clonotype. V gene TRBV12-3 or TRBV12-4 combines with J gene TRBJ2-7, with a possible D match to TRBD1 (5 bases). This CDR3 is 15 amino acids long. V was shortened by 3 bases and J by 2 bases, with 14 bases between the two germline ends. The CDR3 sequence: CASSFTGRSPYEQYF. CDR3 nucleotides: TGTGCCAGCAGTTTTACAGGACGTAGCCCCTACGAGCAGTACTTC.

In its sample, this clonotype was seen a few times. The gene calls are TRBV27 and TRBJ2-3; D perhaps matches TRBD2 (5 bases). Trimming stripped 5 bases from V and 2 bases from J, with 11 bases between. CDR1 and CDR2 from the germline V gene are MNHEY and SMNVEV (reference sequence). CDR3 length equals 14 residues. The CDR3 sequence: CASSPTTNTDTQYF. The CDR3 region has the DNA TGTGCCAGCAGTCCCACGACTAACACAGATACGCAGTATTTT.

This rearrangement joins TRBV24-1 to TRBJ2-5, with a possible D match to TRBD2 (5 bases). V gave up 9 bases and J gave up 6 bases, with 13 bases separating them. The V gene's germline CDR1 is KGHDR and CDR2 SFDVKD. CDR3 length: 12 amino acids. The CDR3 nucleotides read TGTGCCACCGCGGGCAGCACGCAGACCCAGTACTTC. Translated, it gives CATAGSTQTQYF.

This clonotype has more than one count but fewer than ten. This rearrangement joins TRBV15 to TRBJ2-7, with D uncertain. With 2 bases removed from V and 2 bases from J, the gap between germline ends came to 19 bases. CDR3 length: 17 residues. Germline V gene lookup returns CDR1 LNHNV and CDR2 YYDKDF (reference sequence). CDR3 sequence: CATSRSGLEATPYEQYF. The CDR3 bases are TGTGCCACCAGCAGATCTGGTCTTGAGGCCACCCCCTACGAGCAGTACTTC.

The chain is built from TRBV6-1 and TRBJ1-2; 9 bases are shared with TRBD1. The germline V gene has CDR1 MNHNS and CDR2 SASEGT. The junction had 5 bases not matched to a gene; V was cut back by 5 bases and J by 1 base. The CDR3 runs to 15 residues. The CDR3 loop is CASSLGQGINYGYTF. CDR3 DNA sequence: TGTGCCAGCAGTCTCGGACAGGGGATTAACTATGGCTACACCTTC.

This chain uses TRBV20-1 with TRBJ2-2; 7 bases line up with TRBD2. Unmatched junction bases numbered 1, after V lost 2 bases and J lost 1 base. This CDR3 region has 14 residues. Germline assignment: CDR1 DFQATT and CDR2 SNEGSKA (reference sequence). CDR3 residues: CSARRGRNTGELFF. DNA for the CDR3: TGCAGTGCTAGACGCGGGAGGAACACCGGGGAGCTGTTTTTT.

This clonotype occurred many times. The CDR3 sequence is CASSSYEDGPQHF. The CDR3, as DNA: TGTGCCAGCAGCTCGTACGAGGATGGGCCCCAGCATTTT. The chain joins TRBV7-9 to TRBJ1-5; D gene unclear. The germline CDR1 and CDR2 sequences are SEHNR and FQNEAQ (reference sequence). The CDR3 covers 13 residues. Trimming left V 4 bases short and J 9 bases short, with 13 bases between.

As to this clonotype: At one end, the junction sequence differs from germline, possibly due to a read error. The chain joins TRBV5-1 to TRBJ2-3; 9 bases agree with TRBD2. This CDR3 has 18 residues. CDR1 and CDR2 (germline): SGHRS, YFSETQ. The CDR3 is CASSLGLANHPSTDTQYF. The DNA for the CDR3 is TGTGCCAGCAGCTTGGGACTAGCCAACCATCCAAGCACAGATACGCAGTATTTT. The complete variable domain, with remaining parts taken from reference TRBV5-1 and TRBJ2-3, reads KAGVTQTPRYLIKTRGQQVTLSCSPISGHRSVSWYQQTPGQGLQFLFEYFSETQRNKGNFPGRFSGRQFSNSRSEMNVSTLELGDSALYLCASSLGLANHPSTDTQYFGPGTRLTVL.

This clonotype occurred many times. This sequence joins TRBV6-2 or TRBV6-3 and TRBJ2-5, with TRBD2 matching 10 bases. Germline V CDR1 and CDR2: MNHEY, SVGEGT. The CDR3 runs 17 residues. Germline trimming cut 0 bases from V and 1 base from J; bases unmatched to any gene: 5. The CDR3 sequence is CASSYSSTSGSQETQYF. Written as DNA, the CDR3 is TGTGCCAGCAGTTACTCTTCGACTAGCGGGTCCCAAGAGACCCAGTACTTC.

This clonotype has only a few counts. The gene calls are TRBV7-9 and TRBJ2-2, with D possibly matching TRBD1 (6 bases). V was cut by 4 bases and J by 0 bases, with 15 bases left in between. The germline V gene has CDR1 SEHNR and CDR2 FQNEAQ (reference sequence). There are 17 residues in the CDR3. The chain's CDR3 is CASSSRPTGANTGELFF. In DNA form, the CDR3 reads TGTGCCAGCAGCTCCCGACCGACAGGAGCGAACACCGGGGAGCTGTTTTTT.

The rearrangement joins TRBV6-2 or TRBV6-3 to TRBJ2-5, with 13 bases identical to TRBD2. The CDR3 loop spans 16 amino acids. The V gene end was trimmed by 6 bases and the J gene end by 5 bases; junction bases not matched to a gene: 9. Germline V lookup: CDR1 MNHEY, CDR2 SVGEGT. CDR3 region: CASRPGLAGAQETQYF. DNA for the CDR3: TGTGCCAGCAGGCCCGGACTAGCGGGAGCACAGGAGACCCAGTACTTC.

Only one count was recorded for this clonotype. The chain joins TRBV14 to TRBJ2-2; perhaps TRBD1 as D (6 bases). Germline CDR1 and CDR2: SGHDN and FVKESK. Trimming cost V 3 bases and J 6 bases, with 17 bases left between them. The CDR3 has 16 residues. The CDR3 sequence: CASSHFRVSGAGELFF. DNA of the CDR3: TGTGCCAGCAGCCACTTCCGGGTATCAGGGGCCGGGGAGCTGTTTTTT.

The rearrangement uses TRBV30 and TRBJ2-7, with TRBD2 identical over 9 bases. V lost 2 bases to trimming and J lost 3 bases; unmatched junction nucleotides: 11. Germline-derived CDR1 and CDR2 are GTSNPN and SVGIG (reference sequence). This CDR3 is 16 amino acids long. CDR3 DNA: TGTGCCTGGAGTCCGGCTAGCGGGATACTAGTCTACGAGCAGTACTTC. Its translation: CAWSPASGILVYEQYF.

J is TRBJ1-5 and V is TRBV4-2; D unresolved. Trimming pared 2 bases from V and 4 bases from J, leaving 3 bases between. This CDR3 spans 12 amino acids. The V gene's germline CDR1 is LGHNA and CDR2 YNFKEQ. The CDR3 coding sequence is TGTGCCAGCAGCCAAACTAATCAGCCCCAGCATTTT. Its translation: CASSQTNQPQHF.